This T cell receptor beta chain was obtained from a study of read filtering for tumor transcriptome and immune sequencing. Turning to the study itself: After DNase treatment, RNA was made into whole-transcriptome libraries. Study results and limitations: Dropping single-read clonotypes raised IR-seq and RNA-seq shared-clonotype correlation.

This clonotype was seen repeatedly, ten times or more. The antigen is undetermined. Molecular barcoded adaptors covering alpha/delta and beta/gamma chains were used on roughly 400 ng RNA. TCRdb fed the reads into MiXCR, producing one record per CDR3 protein. The table lists some 40,000 distinct CDR3 sequences, less than 15% of them singletons, with less than 20% in the top ten. With 4 bases clipped from V and 6 bases from J, the junction kept 4 bases outside the gene matches. The CDR3 runs 14 residues. Germline V gene data show CDR1 as WNHNN and CDR2 as SYGVQD (reference sequence). The gene calls are TRBV10-1 and TRBJ1-5; 9 bases match TRBD1. The specimen sequenced was a population of CD138-negative cells sorted from bone marrow. This receptor was obtained from a donor at least 40 years old with multiple myeloma. The CDR3 protein is CASSAGTGSQPQHF. The CDR3 bases are TGCGCCAGCAGTGCTGGGACAGGGAGTCAGCCCCAGCATTTT.